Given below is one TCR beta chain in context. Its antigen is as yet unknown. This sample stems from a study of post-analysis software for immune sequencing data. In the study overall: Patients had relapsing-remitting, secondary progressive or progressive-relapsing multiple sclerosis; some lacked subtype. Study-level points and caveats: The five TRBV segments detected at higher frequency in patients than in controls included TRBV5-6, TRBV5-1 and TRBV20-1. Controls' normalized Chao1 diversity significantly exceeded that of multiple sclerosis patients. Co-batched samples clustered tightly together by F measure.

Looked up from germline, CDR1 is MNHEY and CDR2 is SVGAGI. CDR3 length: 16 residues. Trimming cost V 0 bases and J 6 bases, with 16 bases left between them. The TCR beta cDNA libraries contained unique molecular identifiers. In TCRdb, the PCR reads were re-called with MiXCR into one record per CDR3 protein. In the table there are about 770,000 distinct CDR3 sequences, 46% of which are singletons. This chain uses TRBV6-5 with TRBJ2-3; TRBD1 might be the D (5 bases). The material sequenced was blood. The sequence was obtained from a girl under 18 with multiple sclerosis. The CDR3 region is CASSYSPPFGADTQYF. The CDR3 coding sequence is TGTGCCAGCAGTTACTCTCCCCCCTTTGGGGCTGATACGCAGTATTTT.